A selection of T cell receptor beta chains follows, all from one sample in a study of blood T cell repertoires in COVID-19. The assay was immunoSEQ multiplex PCR, and TCRdb's table has in-frame clones only and misses some. The data hold around 250,000 clones, with 70% to 85% observed a single time. The specimen sequenced was PBMCs or T cells enriched from blood (not recorded which). These receptors were collected from a man aged 40-50 years who had recovered from COVID-19. Each CDR3 is given with its conserved first and last residue. Fields, in order: J gene, V gene, CDR3 protein.

TRBJ1-2 | TRBV6-6 | CASSPTENYGYTF
TRBJ2-1 | TRBV19 | CASNKGASYNEQFF
TRBJ1-5 | TRBV30 | CAWSVDGYQPQHF
TRBJ2-5 | TRBV9 | CASSVQGSGETQYF
TRBJ1-5 | TRBV18 | CASSRDINQPQHF
TRBJ2-1 | TRBV5-1 | CASTRGGIREQFF
TRBJ1-2 | TRBV7-9 | CASSLQGANYGYTF
TRBJ2-2 | TRBV3-1/TRBV3-2 | CASSQGLANTGELFF
TRBJ2-3 | TRBV5-1 | CASSLEAASTDTQYF
TRBJ1-2 | TRBV27 | CASSFHSTGGNGYTF
TRBJ2-3 | TRBV29-1 | CSGATSVTDTQYF
TRBJ2-1 | TRBV7-2 | CASSFQDRGGYEQFF
TRBJ1-1 | TRBV6-5 | CASSYSIRGAEAFF
TRBJ2-7 | TRBV9 | CASSVAGTDSYEQYF
TRBJ1-1 | TRBV7-3 | CATKELLRDTEAFF
TRBJ1-3 | TRBV28 | CASKSIGNTIYF